Listed here are 8 T cell receptor beta chains from one sample, sequenced in a study of CD8+ T cells in alopecia areata. The treatment: oral pan-JAK inhibitor, 5-10 mg twice daily. Reverse transcription of extracted RNA yielded cDNA, which provided the sequencing template. The data were produced by immunoSEQ multiplex PCR, yet TCRdb's version contains in-frame clones alone and is incomplete. The sample has around 200,000 clones, under 60% seen once; the top ten hold around 12%. The sequencing used CD8+ T cells sorted from blood, collected at week 24, from a patient treated with tofacitinib. These receptors were collected from a human donor with alopecia areata.

This clone was observed a handful of times. This rearrangement joins TRBV9 to TRBJ2-1, with TRBD2 matching over 10 bases. J gave up 4 bases and V 4 bases, and 5 bases lay outside the gene matches. This CDR3 region has 15 residues. Germline V gene lookup returns CDR1 SGDLS and CDR2 YYNGEE. The CDR3 here is CASSTSGAIYNEQFF. Here the CDR3 DNA reads TGTGCCAGCAGCACTAGCGGGGCTATATACAATGAGCAGTTCTTC.

The V and J genes are TRBV29-1 and TRBJ2-5, with TRBD2 matching over 12 bases. Trimming at V came to 7 bases and at J to 5 bases, leaving 14 bases not matched to a gene. This CDR3 has 16 amino acids. Germline-derived CDR1 and CDR2 are SQVTM and ANQGSEA. CDR3 in DNA: TGCAGCGCCTCGGGAATTCTAGCGGGGGGGCCGGAGACCCAGTACTTC. Encoded protein: CSASGILAGGPETQYF.

The V and J genes are TRBV25-1 and TRBJ1-1; no reliable D call. Germline values: CDR1 MGHDK, CDR2 SYGVNS. CDR3 size: 14 residues. Trimming removed 3 bases from V and 5 bases from J, with 13 bases in between. The CDR3 loop is CASSDIEGETEAFF. DNA for the CDR3: TGTGCCAGCAGTGATATCGAGGGAGAGACTGAAGCTTTCTTT.

The chain combines TRBV30 with TRBJ2-7; TRBD1 matches at 10 bases. The CDR3 extends over 14 amino acids. Germline assignment: CDR1 GTSNPN and CDR2 SVGIG (reference sequence). Germline trimming cut 3 bases from V and 4 bases from J; bases unmatched to any gene: 6. This CDR3 is CAWSPGTGAYEQYF. CDR3 nucleotides: TGTGCCTGGAGCCCCGGGACAGGGGCTTACGAGCAGTACTTC.

This rearrangement joins TRBV7-9 to TRBJ1-6; 10 nucleotides align to TRBD1. The germline CDR1 and CDR2 sequences are SEHNR and FQNEAQ (reference sequence). The CDR3 consists of 15 residues. The ends lost 4 bases at V and 9 bases at J; junction bases unmatched: 6. CDR3 DNA sequence: TGTGCCAGCAGCTCATCCGACAGGGGGCTTTCACCCCTCCACTTT. Protein product: CASSSSDRGLSPLHF.

This chain links TRBV4-2 with TRBJ2-3; D is undetermined. CDR1 is LGHNA, CDR2 YNFKEQ, per germline. Trimming removed 0 bases from V and 0 bases from J, with 7 bases in between. The CDR3 has 15 residues. The CDR3 sequence: CASSQDRHSTDTQYF. For the CDR3, the DNA is TGTGCCAGCAGCCAAGATCGGCATAGCACAGATACGCAGTATTTT.

The chain joins TRBV6-5 to TRBJ2-3; 7 bases are shared with TRBD2. The CDR3 totals 16 residues. In germline, CDR1 is MNHEY, CDR2 SVGAGI. V lost 2 bases, J lost 2 bases, and 7 bases stayed unmatched. The CDR3 bases are TGTGCCAGCAGTTACATGTGGCGGGGGAACACAGATACGCAGTATTTT. It is translated as CASSYMWRGNTDTQYF.

In its sample, this clone was seen a few times. Distinct nucleotide sequences in the sample also encode this CDR3. The V and J genes are TRBV2 and TRBJ2-7; 9 positions match TRBD2. The CDR3 sequence is 11 residues long. Germline V CDR1 and CDR2: SNHLY, FYNNEI. With V trimmed by 9 bases and J by 4 bases, 1 base remained unmatched. In nucleotides, the CDR3 is TGTGCCAGTAGCGGGGGTTACGAGCAGTACTTC. It translates to CASSGGYEQYF.